These 10 T cell receptor beta chains came from one sample sequenced in a study of blood T cell repertoires in COVID-19. TCRdb's table, derived via immunoSEQ multiplex PCR, lists solely in-frame clones and lacks some. The data contain about 250,000 clones, around 86% of them singletons. Sequencing was performed on PBMCs or T cells enriched from blood (not recorded which). The receptors were gathered from a man in his forties or fifties who had recovered from COVID-19.

The chain has TRBV3-1 (or the pseudogene TRBV3-2) and TRBJ1-5, with 8 bases aligning to TRBD1. The CDR3 is 16 amino acids. Germline V CDR1 and CDR2: LGHDT, YNNKEL (reference sequence). Unmatched junction bases numbered 5, after V lost 0 bases and J lost 4 bases. CDR3 DNA: TGTGCCAGCAGCCAAGACCCACGACAGGGGAATCAGCCCCAGCATTTT. Protein: CASSQDPRQGNQPQHF.

For this clone: In the same sample, other DNA sequences code for this CDR3. The chain is built from TRBV18 and TRBJ2-7; no definite D call. Germline V gene data show CDR1 as KGHSH and CDR2 as LQKENI. Trimming removed 3 bases from V and 4 bases from J, with 7 bases in between. There are 12 residues in the CDR3. CDR3 coding DNA: TGTGCCAGCTCACCTGGCCCATACGAGCAGTACTTC. Translated, it gives CASSPGPYEQYF. The full variable domain, in which reference TRBV18 and TRBJ2-7 provide the parts outside the CDR3, is NAGVMQNPRHLVRRRGQEARLRCSPMKGHSHVYWYRQLPEEGLKFMVYLQKENIIDESGMPKERFSAEFPKEGPSILRIQQVVRGDSAAYFCASSPGPYEQYFGPGTRLTVT.

The chain links TRBV20-1 to TRBJ2-5, with TRBD2 identical over 12 bases. Germline loops: CDR1 DFQATT, CDR2 SNEGSKA (reference sequence). The CDR3 is 14 amino acids. Losses at the gene ends were 3 bases for V and 5 bases for J; bases not matched to a gene: 4. The CDR3 sequence is CSASRLAGVETQYF. CDR3 DNA: TGCAGTGCTAGTAGACTAGCGGGAGTGGAGACCCAGTACTTC.

The rearrangement uses TRBV7-2 and TRBJ1-1, with a possible D match to TRBD1 (6 bases). The CDR3 runs to 14 residues. Germline CDR1 SGHTA, CDR2 FQGNSA. The germline V and J ends were trimmed by 1 base and 3 bases, with 9 bases remaining between them. In DNA form, the CDR3 reads TGTGCCAGCAGCTTAGTACCAGGGGACACTGAAGCTTTCTTT. This translates into CASSLVPGDTEAFF.

This sequence joins TRBV7-8 and TRBJ1-2; 8 bases are a match to TRBD1. Germline CDR1 reads SGHVS; CDR2 reads FQNEAQ. J gave up 1 base and V 3 bases, and 7 bases lay outside the gene matches. The CDR3 is 16 residues long. The CDR3 here is CASSFGTGSVNYGYTF. The CDR3 region has the DNA TGTGCCAGCAGCTTTGGGACAGGCTCGGTTAACTATGGCTACACCTTC.

The rearrangement links TRBV5-1 to TRBJ1-1; possible D gene TRBD1, 6 bases. Germline V CDR1 and CDR2: SGHRS, YFSETQ. The CDR3 has 14 residues. V was trimmed by 0 bases and J by 7 bases, leaving 13 bases between them. This CDR3 is CASSLGTAGDEAFF. DNA for the CDR3: TGCGCCAGCAGCTTGGGGACAGCGGGAGATGAAGCTTTCTTT.

This CDR3 reads CASSYSAGSLGYTF. DNA of the CDR3: TGTGCCAGCAGTTACTCGGCAGGGTCTCTTGGCTACACCTTC. This chain uses TRBV6-5 with TRBJ1-2; D is possibly TRBD1 (5 bases). Germline V gene lookup returns CDR1 MNHEY and CDR2 SVGAGI. CDR3 size: 14 residues. Trimming took off 0 bases at V and 7 bases at J, with 12 bases between the two ends.

The V gene is TRBV30, the J gene TRBJ2-3; unclear D gene. Germline V gene data show CDR1 as GTSNPN and CDR2 as SVGIG (reference sequence). The CDR3 covers 14 residues. V was cut by 0 bases and J by 3 bases, with 10 bases left in between. The CDR3 nucleotides are TGTGCCTGGAGTGTCCAGATAAGAACAGATACGCAGTATTTT. The encoded protein is CAWSVQIRTDTQYF. Together with reference TRBV30 and TRBJ2-3, the CDR3 gives the full variable domain: SQTIHQWPATLVQPVGSPLSLECTVEGTSNPNLYWYRQAAGRGLQLLFYSVGIGQISSEVPQNLSASRPQDRQFILSSKKLLLSDSGFYLCAWSVQIRTDTQYFGPGTRLTVL.

V is TRBV19 and J is TRBJ1-5; 7 nucleotides align to TRBD1. The germline gives CDR1 LNHDA, CDR2 SQIVND (reference sequence). This CDR3 region has 15 residues. After removal of 9 bases from V and 2 bases from J, the junction contained 10 bases not matched to a gene. This chain's CDR3 is CASGGDSFGNQPQHF. In DNA form, the CDR3 reads TGTGCCAGCGGCGGGGACAGCTTTGGCAATCAGCCCCAGCATTTT.

CDR3 coding DNA: TGTGCCTGGAGTATCCTTTTGGAAGTCGGGGGCTACACCTTC. Its protein is CAWSILLEVGGYTF. The rearrangement links TRBV30 to TRBJ1-2, with D hard to call. The CDR3 is made up of 14 amino acids. Germline-derived CDR1 and CDR2 are GTSNPN and SVGIG (reference sequence). V was shortened by 2 bases and J by 8 bases, with 18 bases between the two germline ends.